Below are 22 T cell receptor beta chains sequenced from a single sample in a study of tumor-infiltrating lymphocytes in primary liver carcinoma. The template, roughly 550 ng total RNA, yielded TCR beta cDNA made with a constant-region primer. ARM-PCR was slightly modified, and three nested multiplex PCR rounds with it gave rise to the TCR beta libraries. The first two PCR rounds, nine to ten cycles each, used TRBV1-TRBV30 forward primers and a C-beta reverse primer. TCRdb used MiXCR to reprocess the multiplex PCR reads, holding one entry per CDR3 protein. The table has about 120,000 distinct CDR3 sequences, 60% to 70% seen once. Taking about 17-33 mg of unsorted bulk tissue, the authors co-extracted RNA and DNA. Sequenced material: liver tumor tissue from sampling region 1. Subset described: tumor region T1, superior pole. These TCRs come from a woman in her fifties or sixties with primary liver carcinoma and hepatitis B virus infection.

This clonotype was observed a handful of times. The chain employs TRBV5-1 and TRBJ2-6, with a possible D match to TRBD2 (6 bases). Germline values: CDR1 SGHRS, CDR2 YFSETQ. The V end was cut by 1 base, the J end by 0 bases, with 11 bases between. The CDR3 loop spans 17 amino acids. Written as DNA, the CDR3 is TGCGCCAGCAGCTTGTTGGGAGGTAGCTCTGGGGCCAACGTCCTGACTTTC. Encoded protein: CASSLLGGSSGANVLTF.

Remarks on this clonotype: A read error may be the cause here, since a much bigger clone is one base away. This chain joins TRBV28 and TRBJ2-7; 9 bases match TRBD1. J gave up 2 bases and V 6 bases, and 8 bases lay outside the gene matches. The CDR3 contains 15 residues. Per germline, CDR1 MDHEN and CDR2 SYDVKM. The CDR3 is CASRPRGTGTYEQYF. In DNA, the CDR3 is TGTGCCAGCAGGCCGAGAGGGACAGGGACCTACGAGCAGTACTTC.

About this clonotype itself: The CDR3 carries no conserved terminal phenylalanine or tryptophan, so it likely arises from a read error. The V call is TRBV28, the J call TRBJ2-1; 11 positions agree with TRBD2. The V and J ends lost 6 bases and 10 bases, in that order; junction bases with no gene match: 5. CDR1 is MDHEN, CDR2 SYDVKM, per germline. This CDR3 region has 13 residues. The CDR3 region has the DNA TGTGCCAGCAGCCTCGGGACTAGCGGCGAGCAGTTCTTA. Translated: CASSLGTSGEQFL.

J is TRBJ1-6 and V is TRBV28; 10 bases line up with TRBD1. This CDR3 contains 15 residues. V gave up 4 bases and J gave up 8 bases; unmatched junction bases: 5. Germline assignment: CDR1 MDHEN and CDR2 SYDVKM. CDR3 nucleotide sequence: TGTGCCAGCAGTTCCCGACAGGGGGCCTATTCACCCCTCCACTTT. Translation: CASSSRQGAYSPLHF.

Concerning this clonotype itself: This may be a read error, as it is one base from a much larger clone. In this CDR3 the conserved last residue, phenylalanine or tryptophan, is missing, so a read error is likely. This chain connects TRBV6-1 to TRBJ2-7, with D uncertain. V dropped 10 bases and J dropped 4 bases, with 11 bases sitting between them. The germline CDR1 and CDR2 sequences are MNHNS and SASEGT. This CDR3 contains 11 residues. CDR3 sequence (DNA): TGTGCCATCACCAAGCTGTACGAGCAGTACTTA. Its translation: CAITKLYEQYL.

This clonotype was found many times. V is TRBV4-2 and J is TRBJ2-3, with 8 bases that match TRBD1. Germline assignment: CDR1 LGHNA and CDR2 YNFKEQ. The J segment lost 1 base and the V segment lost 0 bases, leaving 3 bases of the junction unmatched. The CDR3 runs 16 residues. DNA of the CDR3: TGTGCCAGCAGCCAAGATCCGGGACAGGGCACAGATACGCAGTATTTT. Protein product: CASSQDPGQGTDTQYF.

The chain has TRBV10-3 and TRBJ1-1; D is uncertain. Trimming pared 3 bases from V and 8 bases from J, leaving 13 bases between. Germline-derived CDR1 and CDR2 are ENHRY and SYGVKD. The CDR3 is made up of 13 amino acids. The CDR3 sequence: CAISESGMVEAFF. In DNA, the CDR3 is TGTGCCATCAGTGAATCGGGGATGGTCGAAGCTTTCTTT.

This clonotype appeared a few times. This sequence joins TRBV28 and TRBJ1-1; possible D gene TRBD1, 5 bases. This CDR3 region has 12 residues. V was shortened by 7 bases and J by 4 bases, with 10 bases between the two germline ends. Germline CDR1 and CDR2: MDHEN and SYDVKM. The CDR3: CASKGLVTEAFF. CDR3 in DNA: TGTGCCAGCAAGGGGCTAGTCACTGAAGCTTTCTTT.

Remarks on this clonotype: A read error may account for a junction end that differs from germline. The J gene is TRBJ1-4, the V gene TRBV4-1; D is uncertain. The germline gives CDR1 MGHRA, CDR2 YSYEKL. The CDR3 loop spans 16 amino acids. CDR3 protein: CASSPHMGSGGEKLFF. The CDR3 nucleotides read TGCGCCAGCAGCCCACACATGGGCAGTGGAGGAGAAAAACTGTTCTTT.

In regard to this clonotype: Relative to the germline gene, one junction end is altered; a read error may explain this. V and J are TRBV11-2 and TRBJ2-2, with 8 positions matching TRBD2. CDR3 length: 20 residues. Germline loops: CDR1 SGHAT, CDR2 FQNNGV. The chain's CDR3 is CASSSLTRTRLALNTGELIF. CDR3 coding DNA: TGTGCCAGCAGCTCCCTAACCAGGACCCGACTAGCGTTGAACACCGGGGAGCTGATTTTT.

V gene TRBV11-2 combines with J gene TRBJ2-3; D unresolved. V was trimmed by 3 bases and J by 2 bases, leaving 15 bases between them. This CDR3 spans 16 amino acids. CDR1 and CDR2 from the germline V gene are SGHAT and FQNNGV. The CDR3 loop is CASSFVGGIATDTQYF. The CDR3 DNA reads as TGTGCCAGCAGCTTTGTTGGCGGAATTGCCACAGATACGCAGTATTTT.

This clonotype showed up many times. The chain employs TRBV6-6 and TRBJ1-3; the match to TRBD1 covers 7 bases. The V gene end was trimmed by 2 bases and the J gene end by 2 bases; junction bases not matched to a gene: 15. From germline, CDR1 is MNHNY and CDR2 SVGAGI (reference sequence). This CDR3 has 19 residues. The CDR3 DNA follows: TGTGCCAGCAGTTACAAGGCAGGGGGAGGGCAGGCTACTGGAAACACCATATATTTT. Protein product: CASSYKAGGGQATGNTIYF.

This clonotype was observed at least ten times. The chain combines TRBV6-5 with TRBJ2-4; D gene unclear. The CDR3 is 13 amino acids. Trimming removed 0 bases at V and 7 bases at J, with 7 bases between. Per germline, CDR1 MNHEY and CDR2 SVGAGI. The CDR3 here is CASSYSKENIQYF. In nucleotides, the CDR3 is TGTGCCAGCAGTTACTCGAAGGAGAACATTCAGTACTTC.

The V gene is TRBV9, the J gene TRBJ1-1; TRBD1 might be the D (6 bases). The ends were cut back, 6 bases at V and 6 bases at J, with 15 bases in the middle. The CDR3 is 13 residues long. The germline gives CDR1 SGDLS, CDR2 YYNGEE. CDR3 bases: TGTGCCAGCAACGCTACAGGGCTGGCTGAAGCTTTCTTT. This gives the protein CASNATGLAEAFF.

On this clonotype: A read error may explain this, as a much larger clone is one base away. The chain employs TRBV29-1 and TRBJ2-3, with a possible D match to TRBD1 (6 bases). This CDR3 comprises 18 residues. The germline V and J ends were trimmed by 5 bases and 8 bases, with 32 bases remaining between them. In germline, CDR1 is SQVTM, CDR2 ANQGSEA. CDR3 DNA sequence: TGCAGCGTTTTGTTATTCGGTGCGCTCAGGGGAGTCCCAGGTACGCAGTATTTT. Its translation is CSVLLFGALRGVPGTQYF.

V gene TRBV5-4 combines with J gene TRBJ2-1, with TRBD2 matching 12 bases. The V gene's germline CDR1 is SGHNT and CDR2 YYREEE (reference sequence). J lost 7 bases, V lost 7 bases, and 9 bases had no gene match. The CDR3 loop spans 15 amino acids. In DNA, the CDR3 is TGTGCCAGCGGCCAGACTAGCGGGAGATCGAATGAGCAGTTCTTC. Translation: CASGQTSGRSNEQFF.

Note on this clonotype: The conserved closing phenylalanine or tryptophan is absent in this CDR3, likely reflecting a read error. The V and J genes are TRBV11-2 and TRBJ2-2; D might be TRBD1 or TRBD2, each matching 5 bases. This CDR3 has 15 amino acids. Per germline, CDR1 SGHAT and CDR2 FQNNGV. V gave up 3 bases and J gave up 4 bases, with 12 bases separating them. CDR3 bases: TGTGCCAGCAGCTTCTATAGGGACGCCACCGGGGAGCTGTTTTAT. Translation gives CASSFYRDATGELFY.

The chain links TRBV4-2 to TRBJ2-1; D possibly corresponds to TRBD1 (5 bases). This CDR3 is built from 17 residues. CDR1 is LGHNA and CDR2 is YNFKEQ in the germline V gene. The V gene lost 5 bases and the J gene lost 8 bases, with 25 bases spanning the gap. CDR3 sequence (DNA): TGTGCCAGCAGCGAGGTTGGGATTGGGGCCACTTACGATGAGCAGTTCTTC. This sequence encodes CASSEVGIGATYDEQFF.

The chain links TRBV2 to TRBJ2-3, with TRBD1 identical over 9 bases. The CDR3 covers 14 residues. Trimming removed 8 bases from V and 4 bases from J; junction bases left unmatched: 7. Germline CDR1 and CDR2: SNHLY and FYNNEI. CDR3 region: CASWGQGEPDTQYF. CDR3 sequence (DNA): TGTGCCAGCTGGGGACAGGGCGAGCCAGATACGCAGTATTTT.

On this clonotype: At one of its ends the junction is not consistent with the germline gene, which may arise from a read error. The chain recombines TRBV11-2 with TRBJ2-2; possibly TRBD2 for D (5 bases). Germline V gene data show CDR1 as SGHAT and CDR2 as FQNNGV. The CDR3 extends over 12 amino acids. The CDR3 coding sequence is TGTGCCAGTAGTGTAAACACCGGGGAGCTGTTTTTC. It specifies CASSVNTGELFF.

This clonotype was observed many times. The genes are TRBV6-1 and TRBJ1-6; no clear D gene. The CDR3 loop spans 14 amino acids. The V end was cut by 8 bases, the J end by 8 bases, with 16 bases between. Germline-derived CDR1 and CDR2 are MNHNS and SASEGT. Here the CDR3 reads CASPANTEHSPLHF. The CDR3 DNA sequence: TGTGCCAGCCCTGCCAACACGGAACATTCACCCCTCCACTTT.

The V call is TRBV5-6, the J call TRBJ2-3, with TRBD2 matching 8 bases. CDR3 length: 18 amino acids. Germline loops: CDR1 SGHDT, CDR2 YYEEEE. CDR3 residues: CGCSWVGFSGGPTDTQYF. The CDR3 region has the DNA TGTGGCTGCAGCTGGGTAGGGTTTTCGGGAGGGCCAACAGATACGCAGTATTTT.